This entry lists 11 T cell receptor beta chains sequenced from one sample in a study of regulatory T cells in long-lasting Graves disease. The time point denotes: persistent/refractory GD, antithyroid drugs over 5 years with positive TRAb. Following extraction of RNA from PBMCs, that RNA was used to make the TCR library. Construction of TCR beta libraries relied on iRepertoire HTBI primers and on Arm-PCR targeting CDR3 regions. Via MiXCR, TCRdb re-called the multiplex PCR reads, giving one row per CDR3 protein. The sample lists a few hundred thousand distinct CDR3 sequences; roughly a quarter were seen once. This specimen consisted of peripheral blood mononuclear cells (PBMCs), obtained when the disease was refractory, from a patient treated with antithyroid drugs. The source is a female donor with Graves disease.

This clonotype was seen only a few times. This chain's CDR3 is CASSLGNWVSAGAQYF. The CDR3 DNA reads as TGTGCCAGCAGCTTAGGGAATTGGGTGAGCGCAGGGGCGCAGTATTTT. The chain couples TRBV7-8 to TRBJ2-3, with D possibly TRBD1 on 6 matching bases. The CDR3 has 16 amino acids. V lost 1 base to trimming and J lost 10 bases, with 21 bases between them. CDR1 and CDR2 from the germline V gene are SGHVS and FQNEAQ.

The V gene is TRBV7-2, the J gene TRBJ2-1, with TRBD2 matching 7 bases. CDR1 and CDR2 (germline): SGHTA, FQGNSA. The CDR3 loop spans 18 amino acids. V gave up 5 bases and J gave up 6 bases; unmatched junction bases: 19. CDR3 sequence: CASSPWGMSGGGTNEQFF. CDR3 nucleotide sequence: TGTGCCAGCAGCCCCTGGGGTATGTCGGGAGGTGGTACCAATGAGCAGTTCTTC.

This clonotype has a count of ten or more. V is TRBV6-1 and J is TRBJ2-2; D perhaps matches TRBD2 (6 bases). V was cut by 6 bases and J by 1 base, with 15 bases left in between. Per germline, CDR1 MNHNS and CDR2 SASEGT. The CDR3 spans 16 residues. For the CDR3, the DNA is TGTGCCAGCAGACCATGGGGTAGCGGGAACACCGGGGAGCTGTTTTTT. As protein: CASRPWGSGNTGELFF.

Many counts were recorded for this clonotype. The chain carries TRBV6-1 and TRBJ1-1; 7 nucleotides align to TRBD1. This CDR3 has 14 residues. Germline loops: CDR1 MNHNS, CDR2 SASEGT. After removal of 6 bases from V and 4 bases from J, the junction contained 8 bases not matched to a gene. CDR3 in DNA: TGTGCCAGCAGGGCCGGGACAGCCCTCACTGAAGCTTTCTTT. It is translated as CASRAGTALTEAFF.

This clonotype was seen ten or more times. The chain joins TRBV28 to TRBJ2-7; possible D gene TRBD1, 6 bases. Germline CDR1 is MDHEN and CDR2 is SYDVKM. The CDR3 has 13 amino acids. Trimming removed 6 bases at V and 7 bases at J, with 16 bases between. The CDR3 is CASSDMGAREQYF. The CDR3, as DNA: TGTGCCAGCAGCGACATGGGGGCACGGGAGCAGTACTTC.

Only a few counts were recorded for this clonotype. J is TRBJ2-2 and V is TRBV20-1; 9 bases map to TRBD1. Germline values: CDR1 DFQATT, CDR2 SNEGSKA (reference sequence). V gave up 1 base and J gave up 2 bases; unmatched junction bases: 14. The CDR3 is 19 residues long. CDR3 in amino acids: CSARVTGQGSPSNTGELFF. The CDR3 region has the DNA TGCAGTGCTAGAGTAACGGGACAGGGTAGTCCCTCTAACACCGGGGAGCTGTTTTTT.

The J gene is TRBJ2-4, the V gene TRBV3-1; the match to TRBD2 covers 9 bases. This CDR3 comprises 20 residues. From germline, CDR1 is LGHDT and CDR2 YNNKEL (reference sequence). Trimming took 1 base from V and 2 from J; bases not matched to a gene: 15. The CDR3 DNA reads TGTGCCAGCAGCCAAGGACCGACTAGCGGCAAACTCGATACCAAAAACATTCAGTACTTC. Translation gives CASSQGPTSGKLDTKNIQYF. The whole variable domain, remainder taken from reference TRBV3-1 and TRBJ2-4, is DTAVSQTPKYLVTQMGNDKSIKCEQNLGHDTMYWYKQDSKKFLKIMFSYNNKELIINETVPNRFSPKSPDKAHLNLHINSLELGDSAVYFCASSQGPTSGKLDTKNIQYFGAGTRLSVL.

The chain has TRBV12-3 or TRBV12-4 and TRBJ2-5; 9 nucleotides line up with TRBD2. The ends lost 1 base at V and 5 bases at J; junction bases unmatched: 5. CDR3 length: 15 amino acids. The CDR3 reads CASSLGVAGAETQYF. For the CDR3, the DNA is TGTGCCAGCAGTTTAGGGGTAGCGGGAGCTGAGACCCAGTACTTC.

This chain connects TRBV5-6 to TRBJ2-3; 7 bases fit TRBD1. Germline V gene sequence: CDR1 SGHDT, CDR2 YYEEEE. The CDR3 length is 16 residues. V shed 1 base and J 3 bases; nucleotides not matched to a gene: 8. The CDR3 nucleotides read TGTGCCAGCAGCTTGCAAAGGGGGCAAGGAACAGATACGCAGTATTTT. It encodes CASSLQRGQGTDTQYF.

The V call is TRBV4-3, the J call TRBJ2-2; D is possibly TRBD2 (6 bases). In germline, CDR1 is LGHNA, CDR2 YSLEER. V lost 0 bases and J 4 bases, leaving 21 bases between the germline ends. The CDR3 consists of 19 residues. In DNA form, the CDR3 reads TGCGCCAGCAGCCAAGATCGAGTCGGGCTAGCGTCAACCACCGGGGAGCTGTTTTTT. It yields the protein CASSQDRVGLASTTGELFF.

The sample holds many counts of this clonotype. The CDR3 DNA reads as TGTGCCAGCAGCCAATCGAGCGGGCAAGAGACCCAGTACTTC. Translated: CASSQSSGQETQYF. The V call is TRBV3-1, the J call TRBJ2-5; D perhaps matches TRBD2 (6 bases). With 2 bases removed from V and 2 bases from J, the gap between germline ends came to 9 bases. Germline-derived CDR1 and CDR2 are LGHDT and YNNKEL (reference sequence). CDR3 length: 14 amino acids.